This TCR beta chain was documented in a study of blood T cell repertoires in COVID-19. Whole-study context: Whether acute or convalescent, the COVID-19 samples came from the United States, Italy and Spain.

Germline CDR1 reads LGHDT; CDR2 reads YNNKEL (reference sequence). The length of the CDR3 is 16 residues. Trimming cost V 4 bases and J 4 bases, with 14 bases left between them. Patients in Seattle were enrolled during active infection, then followed longitudinally. The authors' processing: Reference gene primer amplification gave estimated nucleated cell counts. Sequencing used immunoSEQ multiplex PCR; TCRdb keeps in-frame clones, though not all of them. The D gene and trimming were derived from the DNA, and the V and J assignments and clone size from that table. This sample has roughly 500,000 clones, with roughly nine tenths found just once.

Sequencing was done on a sample of peripheral blood. The genes are TRBV3-1 (or the pseudogene TRBV3-2) and TRBJ1-6; D remains ambiguous. The sequence came from a man younger than 30 with COVID-19, enrolled during active disease. As DNA, the CDR3 is TGTGCCAGCAGCCGGGAGCTTGGCGGGTATAATTCACCCCTCCACTTT. Translating it yields CASSRELGGYNSPLHF.